This is a list of T cell receptor beta chains from one sample in a study of Graves' ophthalmopathy and Graves' hyperthyroidism. TCRdb recomputed calls from the multiplex PCR reads with MiXCR, one row per CDR3 protein. Of 600,000 to 950,000 distinct CDR3 sequences in the sample, about 44% were seen once. The material sequenced was peripheral blood. The origin of the receptors is an adult man with Graves' ophthalmopathy. CDR3s include the opening cysteine and the closing phenylalanine or tryptophan. D genes are given only for firm matches. Clone size, where shown, is once, few, many, or a class for clones that have expanded.

v_call	d_call	clone_size	j_call	cdr3_nt	cdr3_aa
TRBV25-1	TRBD1	NA	TRBJ1-6	TGTGCCAGGACCGAAGGAGGGACAGATAATTCACCCCTCCACTTT	CARTEGGTDNSPLHF
TRBV29-1	NA	many	TRBJ2-7	TGCAGCGTAAGACAGTCTAGCTACGAGCAGTACTTC	CSVRQSSYEQYF
TRBV20-1	NA	few	TRBJ1-2	TGCAGTGCTAGTAACCAGGGGAACTATGGCTACACCTTC	CSASNQGNYGYTF
TRBV10-3	NA	many	TRBJ1-3	TGTGCCATCAGTGATCAGGGTCTGGTCCAGTCTGGAAACACCATATATTTT	CAISDQGLVQSGNTIYF
TRBV25-1	TRBD2	NA	TRBJ2-2	TGCAGTGCTCCACAGCTAGCGGCAAAAACCGGGGAGCTGTTTTTT	CSAPQLAAKTGELFF
TRBV20-1	NA	few	TRBJ1-5	TGCAGTGCTCGCTCCGGGGGGCGTAATCAGCCCCAGCATTTT	CSARSGGRNQPQHF
TRBV20-1	TRBD1	few	TRBJ2-7	TGCAGTGCTTGGGACAGGGGACGAGAGTTCGAGCAGTACTTC	CSAWDRGREFEQYF
TRBV7-9	TRBD1	NA	TRBJ2-5	TGTGCCAGCAGCCCTAGGGGGACAGGGGATGTGACCCAGTACTTC	CASSPRGTGDVTQYF
TRBV10-3	NA	NA	TRBJ1-6	TGTGCCAGCAGTGGGGATGACGGATATAATTCACCCCTCCACTTT	CASSGDDGYNSPLHF
TRBV25-1	TRBD2	NA	TRBJ2-6	TGTGCCAGCAGTGCAGCGGGAGGGACCGACGTCCTGACTTTC	CASSAAGGTDVLTF
TRBV2	NA	few	TRBJ1-1	TGTGCCAGCAGTGATTTTCCGGGGAACACTGAAGCTTTCTTT	CASSDFPGNTEAFF